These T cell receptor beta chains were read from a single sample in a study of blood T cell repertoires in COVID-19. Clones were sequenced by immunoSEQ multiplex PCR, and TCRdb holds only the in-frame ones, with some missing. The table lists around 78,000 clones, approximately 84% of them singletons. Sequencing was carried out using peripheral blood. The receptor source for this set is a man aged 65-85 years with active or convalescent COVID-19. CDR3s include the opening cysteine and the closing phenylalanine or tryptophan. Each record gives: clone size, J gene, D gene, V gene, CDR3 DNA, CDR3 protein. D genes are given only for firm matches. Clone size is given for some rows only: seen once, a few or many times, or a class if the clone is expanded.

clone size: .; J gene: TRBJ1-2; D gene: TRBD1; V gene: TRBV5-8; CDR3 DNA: TGTGCCAGCAGCTTTGACCAGGGGGCCTACACCTTC; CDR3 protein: CASSFDQGAYTF
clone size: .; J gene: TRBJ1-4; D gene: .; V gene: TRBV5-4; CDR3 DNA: TGTGCCAGCAGCGTACAAGCAACTAATGAAAAACTGTTTTTT; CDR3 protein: CASSVQATNEKLFF
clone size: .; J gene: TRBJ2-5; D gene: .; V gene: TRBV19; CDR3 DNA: TGTGCCAGTAGTAGTCAGGGGCTACAAGAGACCCAGTACTTC; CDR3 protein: CASSSQGLQETQYF
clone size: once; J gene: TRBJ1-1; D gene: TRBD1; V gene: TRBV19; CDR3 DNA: TGTGCCAGCCTCAGGACAGGGCTGCTGAACACTGAAGCTTTCTTT; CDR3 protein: CASLRTGLLNTEAFF
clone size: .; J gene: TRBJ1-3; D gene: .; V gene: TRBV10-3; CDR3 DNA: TGTGCCATCAGTGGTGAACCGAGCTCTGGAAACACCATATATTTT; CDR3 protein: CAISGEPSSGNTIYF
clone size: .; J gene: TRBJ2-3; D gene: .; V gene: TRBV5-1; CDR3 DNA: TGCGCCAGCAGCTTACCAGGGGTTGGCACAGATACGCAGTATTTT; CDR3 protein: CASSLPGVGTDTQYF
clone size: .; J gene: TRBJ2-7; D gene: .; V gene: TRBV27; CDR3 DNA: TGTGCCAGCAGTAGTAGCGGCCTCGAGCAGTACTTC; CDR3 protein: CASSSSGLEQYF
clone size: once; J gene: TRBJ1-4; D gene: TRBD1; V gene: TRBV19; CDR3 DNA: TGTGCCAGTAGTGGGGGGACAGCGTTGGTGTTTTTT; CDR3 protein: CASSGGTALVFF
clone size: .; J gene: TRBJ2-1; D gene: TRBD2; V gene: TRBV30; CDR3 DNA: TGTGCCTGGGACCCGTTGGGGGGAGGGTACAATGAGCAGTTCTTC; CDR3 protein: CAWDPLGGGYNEQFF
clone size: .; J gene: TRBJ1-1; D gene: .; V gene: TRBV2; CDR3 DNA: TGTGCCAGCAGTGTCGGGGGGCACACTGAAGCTTTCTTT; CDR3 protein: CASSVGGHTEAFF
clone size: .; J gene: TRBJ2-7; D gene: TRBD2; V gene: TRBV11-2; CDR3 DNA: TGTGCCAGCAGCTTAGTGGCGGGAATACTAGCGGTAGGCGAGCAGTACTTC; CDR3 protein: CASSLVAGILAVGEQYF
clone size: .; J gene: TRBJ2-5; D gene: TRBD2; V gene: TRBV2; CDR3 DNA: TGTGCCAGCAGTGAACTATTAGCGGGGGCTGCGGCCCAGTACTTC; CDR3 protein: CASSELLAGAAAQYF
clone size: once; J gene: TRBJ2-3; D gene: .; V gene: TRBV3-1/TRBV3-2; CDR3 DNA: TGTGCCAGCAGCCCAAGCACAGATACGCAGTATTTT; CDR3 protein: CASSPSTDTQYF
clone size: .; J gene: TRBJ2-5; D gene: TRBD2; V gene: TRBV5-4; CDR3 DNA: TGTGCCAGCAGCTTGGCCAGGACTAGCGGGGAGACCCAGTACTTC; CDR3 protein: CASSLARTSGETQYF
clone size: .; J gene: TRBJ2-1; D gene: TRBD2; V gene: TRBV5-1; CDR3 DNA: TGCGCCAGTCTTCTTGGAACAGCGGGAGTATCCAATGAGCAGTTCTTC; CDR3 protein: CASLLGTAGVSNEQFF
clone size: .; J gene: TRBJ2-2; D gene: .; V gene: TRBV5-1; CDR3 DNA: TGCGCCAGCAGCTTGGTGGGGCCCGGGGAGCTGTTTTTT; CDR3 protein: CASSLVGPGELFF
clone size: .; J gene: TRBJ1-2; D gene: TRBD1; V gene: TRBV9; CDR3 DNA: TGTGCCAGCAGCGTAGAGGCAGGGGGTAACTATGGCTACACCTTC; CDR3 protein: CASSVEAGGNYGYTF
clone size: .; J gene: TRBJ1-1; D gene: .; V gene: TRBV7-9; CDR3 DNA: TGTGCCAGCAGCTTAGTAGTTCGTTCTGAAGCTTTCTTT; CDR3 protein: CASSLVVRSEAFF
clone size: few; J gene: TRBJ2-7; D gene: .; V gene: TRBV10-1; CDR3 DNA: TGCGCCAGCAGAAATTCCGGGACTTACCAATCGGTCGAGCAGTACTTC; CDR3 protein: CASRNSGTYQSVEQYF
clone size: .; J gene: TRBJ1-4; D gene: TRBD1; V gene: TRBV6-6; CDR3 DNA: TGTGCCAGCAGTAGACAGGGGGCCGAAAAACTGTTTTTT; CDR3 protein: CASSRQGAEKLFF
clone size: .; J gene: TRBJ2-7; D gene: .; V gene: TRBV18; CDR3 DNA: TGTGCCAGCTCCCCCGAGAGAGACGAGCAGTACTTC; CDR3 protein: CASSPERDEQYF